This T cell receptor beta chain derives from a study of blood T cell repertoires in COVID-19. Study as a whole: The origin of the acute and convalescent COVID-19 samples was the United States, Italy and Spain. PBMCs, B-cell-depleted T cells, or T cells provided the cDNA or gDNA that made up the material.

Clinical history reported by participants formed the basis on which cohorts were assigned. The junction had 7 bases not matched to a gene; V was cut back by 0 bases and J by 4 bases. This CDR3 spans 16 amino acids. CDR1 is SGDLS, CDR2 YYNGEE, per germline. Clones were sequenced by immunoSEQ multiplex PCR, and TCRdb holds only the in-frame ones, with some missing. The table includes 250,000 or so clones, around 81% detected once. The sample taken for sequencing was PBMCs or T cells enriched from blood (not recorded which). This clonotype was obtained from a man in his fifties who had recovered from COVID-19. The genes are TRBV9 and TRBJ1-3, with TRBD1 matching 7 bases. CDR3 sequence: CASSVELEGAGNTIYF. The DNA for the CDR3 is TGTGCCAGCAGCGTAGAGCTGGAGGGGGCCGGAAACACCATATATTTT.